This T cell receptor (beta chain) emerged from a study of T-cell memory formation after mild COVID-19. Per germline, CDR1 SGHTA and CDR2 FQGNSA. CDR3 size: 15 residues. Trimming took 5 bases from V and 5 from J; bases not matched to a gene: 7. UMIs and sample barcodes were carried by the TCR alpha and TCR beta cDNA libraries that 5'RACE produced using constant-segment primers. In TCRdb, the 5' RACE reads were re-called with MiXCR into one record per CDR3 protein. The sample has hundreds of thousands of distinct CDR3 sequences, approximately 21% seen once. This clonotype came up a few times. What was sequenced was PBMCs or a T cell subset sorted from them (not recorded which). The genes are TRBV7-2 and TRBJ2-7; 12 positions match TRBD2. The source is an adult woman who had mild COVID-19 (a few samples of this study predate the infection). Cell type and time point are not known. CDR3 sequence: CASSPRLAGGNEQYF. DNA for the CDR3: TGTGCCAGCAGCCCCCGCCTAGCGGGAGGGAACGAGCAGTACTTC.